These T cell receptor beta chains were read from a single sample in a study of OX40 agonist ivuxolimab in advanced cancers. Method: immunoSEQ multiplex PCR; TCRdb's copy keeps in-frame clones and lacks some. The sample lists 80,000 or so clones; roughly 93% were seen once. Sequenced here: CD4+ or CD8+ T cells sorted from blood, sampled in a trial of the OX40 agonist ivuxolimab. All receptors derive from an adult with an advanced solid tumor such as melanoma, head and neck, liver or kidney cancer. Both conserved end residues are part of each CDR3. The D gene is left open where the match is weak. A row's size may be missing; if present it is once, few, many or a size class.

V	J	size	D	CDR3	DNA
TRBV10-1	TRBJ1-1	NA	NA	CASSESAGLEAFF	TGCGCCAGCAGTGAGTCCGCGGGACTGGAAGCTTTCTTT
TRBV11-1	TRBJ2-5	NA	NA	CASSLSSQETQYF	TGTGCCAGCAGCTTATCCAGTCAAGAGACCCAGTACTTC
TRBV30	TRBJ2-7	NA	NA	CACGAGAGSYEQYF	TGTGCCTGTGGGGCCGGGGCGGGCTCCTACGAGCAGTACTTC
TRBV18	TRBJ1-3	NA	NA	CASSPTVGGAPPGNTIYF	TGTGCCAGCTCACCGACCGTGGGGGGGGCTCCTCCTGGAAACACCATATATTTT
TRBV7-9	TRBJ1-1	once	NA	CASSIQGNTEAFF	TGTGCCAGCAGCATACAGGGGAACACTGAAGCTTTCTTT
TRBV2	TRBJ1-2	NA	NA	CASSDGQNYGYTF	TGTGCCAGCAGTGATGGGCAGAACTATGGCTACACCTTC
TRBV11-2	TRBJ1-1	NA	NA	CASSLVVNTEAFF	TGTGCCAGCAGCTTAGTGGTGAACACTGAAGCTTTCTTT
TRBV28	TRBJ2-1	NA	NA	CASGGASTSAGNEQFF	TGTGCCAGCGGGGGGGCGTCCACATCGGCCGGCAATGAGCAGTTCTTC
TRBV28	TRBJ1-1	NA	NA	CASREAGPRDTEAFF	TGTGCCAGCAGGGAGGCCGGGCCTAGGGACACTGAAGCTTTCTTT
TRBV7-8	TRBJ1-5	NA	TRBD1	CASSPGRGLGQPQHF	TGTGCCAGCAGCCCGGGGAGGGGGCTGGGTCAGCCCCAGCATTTT
TRBV5-1	TRBJ2-5	once	TRBD1	CASSFGTGWETQYF	TGCGCCAGCAGCTTCGGGACAGGGTGGGAGACCCAGTACTTC
TRBV27	TRBJ2-5	NA	NA	CASSLSASQETQYF	TGTGCCAGCAGTTTATCAGCCAGCCAAGAGACCCAGTACTTC
TRBV5-4	TRBJ1-6	NA	TRBD1	CASSLAGGFSPLHF	TGTGCCAGCAGCTTGGCAGGGGGCTTTTCACCCCTCCACTTT
TRBV6-5	TRBJ2-7	NA	TRBD1	CASSYLTGGSYEQYF	TGTGCCAGCAGTTATCTAACAGGGGGTAGTTACGAGCAGTACTTC
TRBV4-3	TRBJ2-7	NA	TRBD2	CASSQAAGGSTVSEQYF	TGCGCCAGCAGCCAAGCAGCGGGGGGTTCCACGGTGAGCGAGCAGTACTTC
TRBV2	TRBJ1-6	few	NA	CASRYNSPLHF	TGTGCCAGCAGGTATAATTCACCCCTCCACTTT
TRBV20-1	TRBJ2-3	NA	NA	CSAMGRDTQYF	TGCAGTGCTATGGGGCGGGATACGCAGTATTTT
TRBV15	TRBJ1-5	NA	NA	CATSRDVQGHQPQHF	TGTGCCACCAGCAGAGATGTCCAGGGTCATCAGCCCCAGCATTTT
TRBV28	TRBJ2-3	NA	NA	CASGQRALVSDTQYF	TGTGCCAGCGGTCAGCGGGCGCTCGTCTCAGATACGCAGTATTTT
TRBV7-9	TRBJ2-3	NA	TRBD2	CASSFGLARNGDTQYF	TGTGCCAGCAGCTTTGGACTAGCGAGAAACGGGGATACGCAGTATTTT
TRBV13	TRBJ1-2	NA	NA	CASSLGRYGYTF	TGTGCCAGCAGCTTAGGGCGCTATGGCTACACCTTC
TRBV5-1	TRBJ2-3	once	NA	CASSLGLDTQYF	TGCGCCAGCAGCTTGGGGCTAGATACGCAGTATTTT
TRBV18	TRBJ1-1	NA	NA	CASSPPAGVNTEAFF	TGTGCCAGCTCACCACCTGCAGGGGTGAACACTGAAGCTTTCTTT
TRBV7-3	TRBJ2-7	NA	NA	CASSLGTYEQYF	TGTGCCAGCAGCCTCGGGACCTACGAGCAGTACTTC
TRBV5-5	TRBJ1-3	NA	NA	CASSPGPSSGNTIYF	TGTGCCAGCAGTCCCGGACCGAGCTCTGGAAACACCATATATTTT
TRBV10-3	TRBJ1-1	NA	NA	CAISAPDRYTEAFF	TGTGCCATCAGTGCCCCAGACAGATACACTGAAGCTTTCTTT
TRBV6-5	TRBJ2-7	NA	NA	CASTMDYEQYF	TGTGCCAGCACAATGGACTACGAGCAGTACTTC
TRBV11-2	TRBJ2-4	NA	NA	CASSLAGGKNIQYF	TGTGCCAGCAGCTTAGCTGGTGGCAAAAACATTCAGTACTTC
TRBV11-2	TRBJ2-3	NA	TRBD2	CASSLGGRGAADTQYF	TGTGCCAGCAGCTTAGGTGGGCGGGGGGCGGCAGATACGCAGTATTTT
TRBV30	TRBJ2-7	NA	NA	CAWSPEWASSYEQYF	TGTGCCTGGAGTCCTGAATGGGCTAGCTCCTACGAGCAGTACTTC
TRBV5-8	TRBJ1-5	once	NA	CASSLGGRGYFTVQPQHF	TGTGCCAGCAGCTTGGGAGGTCGGGGGTATTTTACGGTTCAGCCCCAGCATTTT
TRBV6-1	TRBJ1-1	once	NA	CASRNRQNTEAFF	TGTGCCAGCAGGAATCGACAGAACACTGAAGCTTTCTTT
TRBV4-2	TRBJ2-3	NA	NA	CASSQADTQYF	TGTGCCAGCAGCCAGGCAGATACGCAGTATTTT
TRBV11-3	TRBJ2-2	NA	NA	CASSRDIGELFF	TGTGCCAGCAGCCGGGACATCGGGGAGCTGTTTTTT
TRBV6-5	TRBJ1-1	NA	NA	CASSYSGTDNTEAFF	TGTGCCAGCAGTTACTCAGGGACGGATAACACTGAAGCTTTCTTT
TRBV12-5	TRBJ1-6	NA	NA	CASGLGGDSPLHF	TGTGCTAGTGGTTTGGGGGGGGATTCACCCCTCCACTTT
TRBV7-2	TRBJ1-1	once	TRBD1	CASSRDRVTEAFF	TGTGCCAGCAGCCGCGACAGGGTCACTGAAGCTTTCTTT
TRBV7-8	TRBJ2-3	NA	NA	CASSLPGAPDTQYF	TGTGCCAGCAGCTTACCTGGAGCTCCAGATACGCAGTATTTT
TRBV18	TRBJ2-1	NA	TRBD2	CASSPPTTSGRAYGNEQFF	TGTGCCAGCTCACCACCGACGACTAGCGGGAGGGCCTATGGGAATGAGCAGTTCTTC
TRBV6-6	TRBJ2-7	NA	NA	CASSYLGPYEQYF	TGTGCCAGCAGTTACTTGGGGCCCTACGAGCAGTACTTC
TRBV28	TRBJ1-2	NA	TRBD1	CASSLHGTGYGYTF	TGTGCCAGCAGTCTACACGGGACAGGGTATGGCTACACCTTC
TRBV7-2	TRBJ1-1	few	NA	CASSLSLREAFF	TGTGCCAGCAGCTTAAGCCTTAGGGAAGCTTTCTTT
TRBV10-3	TRBJ1-4	once	NA	CAISESRVGTNEKLFF	TGTGCCATCAGTGAGTCTAGAGTCGGGACTAATGAAAAACTGTTTTTT
TRBV11-2	TRBJ2-7	NA	NA	CASSLSTAYYEQYF	TGTGCCAGCAGCTTATCAACAGCCTACTACGAGCAGTACTTC
TRBV9	TRBJ2-7	NA	NA	CASSVGGRAGNYEQYF	TGTGCCAGCAGCGTAGGCGGCCGGGCAGGGAACTACGAGCAGTACTTC
TRBV18	TRBJ1-5	NA	NA	CASSFSGSGGQPQHF	TGTGCCAGCTCATTTTCAGGGTCGGGGGGCCAGCCCCAGCATTTT
TRBV6-1	TRBJ1-2	NA	NA	CASSSKGEMGYTF	TGTGCCAGCAGTTCGAAGGGGGAAATGGGCTACACCTTC
TRBV28	TRBJ2-5	NA	NA	CASSRTVQETQYF	TGTGCCAGCAGCCGGACGGTCCAAGAGACCCAGTACTTC
TRBV27	TRBJ2-1	NA	TRBD1	CASSLFSGTGVNEQFF	TGTGCCAGCAGTTTATTTTCCGGGACAGGGGTTAATGAGCAGTTCTTC
TRBV7-2	TRBJ2-1	NA	NA	CASSLALAGSYNEQFF	TGTGCCAGCAGCTTAGCGTTGGCGGGTAGTTACAATGAGCAGTTCTTC
TRBV19	TRBJ2-7	NA	TRBD2	CASSMERGRYEQYF	TGTGCCAGTAGTATGGAGCGGGGTCGGTACGAGCAGTACTTC
TRBV6-5	TRBJ2-3	few	TRBD2	CASSFSSGGTDTQYF	TGTGCCAGCAGTTTTTCCAGCGGGGGAACAGATACGCAGTATTTT
TRBV10-3	TRBJ1-1	NA	NA	CAISDQGINTEAFF	TGTGCCATCAGTGATCAGGGAATTAACACTGAAGCTTTCTTT
TRBV27	TRBJ1-2	NA	TRBD1	CASSLQPGQGAYGYTF	TGTGCCAGCAGTCTGCAACCGGGACAGGGCGCCTATGGCTACACCTTC
TRBV11-2	TRBJ2-3	NA	TRBD2	CASSLRREGTDTQYF	TGTGCCAGCAGCTTGCGACGGGAGGGAACAGATACGCAGTATTTT
TRBV6-5	TRBJ1-1	NA	NA	CASSYNRQTEAFF	TGTGCCAGCAGTTACAACCGACAGACTGAAGCTTTCTTT
TRBV11-2	TRBJ1-3	NA	NA	CASSSQVISGNTIYF	TGTGCCAGCAGCTCACAGGTGATTTCTGGAAACACCATATATTTT
TRBV6-5	TRBJ2-2	NA	TRBD2	CASNALAGGPGELFF	TGTGCCAGCAATGCCCTAGCGGGGGGGCCCGGGGAGCTGTTTTTT
TRBV7-6	TRBJ2-1	once	NA	CASSSYLRGEQFF	TGTGCCAGCAGCTCCTACTTGAGGGGCGAGCAGTTCTTC